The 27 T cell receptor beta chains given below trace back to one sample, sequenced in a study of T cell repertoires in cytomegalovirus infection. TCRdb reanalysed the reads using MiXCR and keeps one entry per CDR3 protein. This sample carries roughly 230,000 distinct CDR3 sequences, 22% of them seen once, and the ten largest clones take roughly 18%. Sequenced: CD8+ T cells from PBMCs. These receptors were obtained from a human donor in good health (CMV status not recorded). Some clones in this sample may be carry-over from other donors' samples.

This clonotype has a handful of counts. This chain's CDR3 is CASSFYLAGGTDTQYF. CDR3 bases: TGTGCCAGCAGTTTCTATCTAGCGGGGGGGACAGATACGCAGTATTTT. V usage is TRBV2 and J usage is TRBJ2-3; 12 nucleotides match TRBD2. This CDR3 comprises 16 residues. The ends lost 5 bases at V and 3 bases at J; junction bases unmatched: 6. The germline gives CDR1 SNHLY, CDR2 FYNNEI.

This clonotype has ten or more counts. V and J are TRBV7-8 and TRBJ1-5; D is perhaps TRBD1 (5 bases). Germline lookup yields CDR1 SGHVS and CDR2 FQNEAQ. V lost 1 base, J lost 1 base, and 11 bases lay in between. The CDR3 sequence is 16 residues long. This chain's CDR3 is CASSLVAGWSNQPQHF. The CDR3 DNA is TGTGCCAGCAGCTTAGTGGCAGGGTGGAGCAATCAGCCCCAGCATTTT.

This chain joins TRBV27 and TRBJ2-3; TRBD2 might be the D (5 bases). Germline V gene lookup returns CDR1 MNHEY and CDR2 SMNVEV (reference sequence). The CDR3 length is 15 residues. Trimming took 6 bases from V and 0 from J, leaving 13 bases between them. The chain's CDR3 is CASSTWGVSTDTQYF. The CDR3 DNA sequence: TGTGCCAGCAGCACCTGGGGAGTAAGCACAGATACGCAGTATTTT.

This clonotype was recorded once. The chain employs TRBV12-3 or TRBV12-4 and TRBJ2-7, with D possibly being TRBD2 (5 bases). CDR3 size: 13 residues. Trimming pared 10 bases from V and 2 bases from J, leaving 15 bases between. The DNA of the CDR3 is TGTGCCACCTCCGGAGGCACCCCCTACGAGCAGTACTTC. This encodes CATSGGTPYEQYF.

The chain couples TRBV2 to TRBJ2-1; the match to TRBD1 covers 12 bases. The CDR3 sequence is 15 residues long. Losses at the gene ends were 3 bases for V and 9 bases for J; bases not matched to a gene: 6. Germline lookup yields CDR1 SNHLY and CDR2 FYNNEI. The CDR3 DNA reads TGTGCCAGCAGTGACGGGGGACAGGGGGCGCCTGAGCAGTTCTTC. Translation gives CASSDGGQGAPEQFF.

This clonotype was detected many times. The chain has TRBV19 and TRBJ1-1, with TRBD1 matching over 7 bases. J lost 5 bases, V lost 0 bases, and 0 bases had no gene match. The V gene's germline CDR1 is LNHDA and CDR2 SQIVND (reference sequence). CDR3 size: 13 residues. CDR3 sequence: CASSIDRGTEAFF. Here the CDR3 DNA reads TGTGCCAGTAGTATAGACAGGGGGACTGAAGCTTTCTTT.

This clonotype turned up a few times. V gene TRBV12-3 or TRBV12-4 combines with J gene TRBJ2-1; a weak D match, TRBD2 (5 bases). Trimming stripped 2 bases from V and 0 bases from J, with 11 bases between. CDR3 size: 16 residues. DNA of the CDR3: TGTGCCAGCAGTTTACCCGGGGTACACTCCTACAATGAGCAGTTCTTC. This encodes CASSLPGVHSYNEQFF.

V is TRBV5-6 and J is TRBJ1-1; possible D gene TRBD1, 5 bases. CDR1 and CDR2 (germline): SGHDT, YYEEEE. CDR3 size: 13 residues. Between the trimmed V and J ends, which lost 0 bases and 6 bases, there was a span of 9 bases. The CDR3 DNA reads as TGTGCCAGCAGCTTGGCAGGGAGGTCTGAAGCTTTCTTT. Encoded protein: CASSLAGRSEAFF.

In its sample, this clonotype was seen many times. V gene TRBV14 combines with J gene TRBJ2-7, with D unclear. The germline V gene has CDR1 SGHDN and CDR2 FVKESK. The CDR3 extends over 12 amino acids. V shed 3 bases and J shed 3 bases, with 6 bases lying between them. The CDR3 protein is CASSHVNYEQYF. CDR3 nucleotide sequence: TGTGCCAGCAGCCACGTCAACTACGAGCAGTACTTC.

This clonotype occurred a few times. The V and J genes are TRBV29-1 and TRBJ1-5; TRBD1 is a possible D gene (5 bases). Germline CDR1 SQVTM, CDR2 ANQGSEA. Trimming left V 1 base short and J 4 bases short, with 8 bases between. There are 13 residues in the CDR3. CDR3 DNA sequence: TGCAGCGTTGAAGGGGACCTGAATCAGCCCCAGCATTTT. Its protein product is CSVEGDLNQPQHF.

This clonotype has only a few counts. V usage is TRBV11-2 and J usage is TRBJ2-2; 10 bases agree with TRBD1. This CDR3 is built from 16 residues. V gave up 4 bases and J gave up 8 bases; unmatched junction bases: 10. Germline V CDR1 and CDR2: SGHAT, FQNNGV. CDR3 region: CASSSIDRGLTGELFF. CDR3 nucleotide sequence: TGTGCCAGCAGCTCAATCGACAGGGGGCTCACTGGGGAGCTGTTTTTT. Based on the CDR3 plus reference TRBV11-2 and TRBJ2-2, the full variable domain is EAGVAQSPRYKIIEKRQSVAFWCNPISGHATLYWYQQILGQGPKLLIQFQNNGVVDDSQLPKDRFSAERLKGVDSTLKIQPAKLEDSAVYLCASSSIDRGLTGELFFGEGSRLTVL.

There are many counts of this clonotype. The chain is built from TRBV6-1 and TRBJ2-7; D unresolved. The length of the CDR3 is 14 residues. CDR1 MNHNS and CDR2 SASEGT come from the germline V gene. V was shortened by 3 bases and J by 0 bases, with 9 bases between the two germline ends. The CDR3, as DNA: TGTGCCAGCAGTGATACGACGGTCTCCTACGAGCAGTACTTC. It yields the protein CASSDTTVSYEQYF.

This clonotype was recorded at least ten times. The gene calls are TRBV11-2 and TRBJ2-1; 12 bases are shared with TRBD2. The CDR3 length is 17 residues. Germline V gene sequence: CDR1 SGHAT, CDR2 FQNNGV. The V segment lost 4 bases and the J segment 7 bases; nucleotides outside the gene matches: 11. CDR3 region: CASSSYPLAGGKNEQFF. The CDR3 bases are TGTGCCAGCAGCTCATACCCCCTAGCGGGGGGGAAGAATGAGCAGTTCTTC.

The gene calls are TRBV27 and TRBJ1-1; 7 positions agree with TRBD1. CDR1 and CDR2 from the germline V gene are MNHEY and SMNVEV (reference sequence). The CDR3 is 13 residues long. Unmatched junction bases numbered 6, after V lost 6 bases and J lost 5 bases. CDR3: CASSETGITEAFF. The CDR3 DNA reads TGTGCCAGCAGCGAGACAGGGATTACTGAAGCTTTCTTT.

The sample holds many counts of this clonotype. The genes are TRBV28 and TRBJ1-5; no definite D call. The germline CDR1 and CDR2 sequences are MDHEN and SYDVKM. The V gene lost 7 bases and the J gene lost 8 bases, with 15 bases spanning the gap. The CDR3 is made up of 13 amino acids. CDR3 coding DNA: TGTGCCAGCATCGGATCCCCGTGGGAGCCCCAGCATTTT. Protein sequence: CASIGSPWEPQHF.

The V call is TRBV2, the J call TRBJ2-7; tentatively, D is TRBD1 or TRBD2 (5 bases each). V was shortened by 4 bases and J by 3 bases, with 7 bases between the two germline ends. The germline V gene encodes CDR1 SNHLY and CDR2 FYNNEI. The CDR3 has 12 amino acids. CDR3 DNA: TGTGCCAGCAGTGGGGGGTACTACGAGCAGTACTTC. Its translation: CASSGGYYEQYF.

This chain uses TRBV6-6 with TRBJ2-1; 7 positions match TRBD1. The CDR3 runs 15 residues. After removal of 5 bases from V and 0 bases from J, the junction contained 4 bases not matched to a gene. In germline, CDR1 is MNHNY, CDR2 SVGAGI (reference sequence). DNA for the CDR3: TGTGCCAGCAGTCTCCGGGACAGCTCCTACAATGAGCAGTTCTTC. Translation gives CASSLRDSSYNEQFF.

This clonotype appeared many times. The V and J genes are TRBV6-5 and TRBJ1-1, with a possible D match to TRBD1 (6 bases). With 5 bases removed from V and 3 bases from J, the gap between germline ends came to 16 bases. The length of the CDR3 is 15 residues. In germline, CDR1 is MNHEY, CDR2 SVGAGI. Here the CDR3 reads CASSTNRVGDTEAFF. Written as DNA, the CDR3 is TGTGCCAGCAGTACCAACAGGGTGGGCGACACTGAAGCTTTCTTT.

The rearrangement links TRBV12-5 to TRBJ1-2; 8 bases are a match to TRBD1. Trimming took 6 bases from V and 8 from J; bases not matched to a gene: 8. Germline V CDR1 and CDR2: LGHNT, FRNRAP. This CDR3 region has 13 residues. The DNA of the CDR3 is TGTGCTAGTGGCTCCGGACAGGGCAGGGGCTACACCTTC. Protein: CASGSGQGRGYTF.

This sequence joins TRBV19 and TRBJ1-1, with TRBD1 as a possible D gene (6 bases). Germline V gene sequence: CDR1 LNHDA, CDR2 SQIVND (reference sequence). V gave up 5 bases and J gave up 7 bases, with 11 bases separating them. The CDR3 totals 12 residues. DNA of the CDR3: TGTGCCAGTAGTCGTACAGGGTTTGAAGCTTTCTTT. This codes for CASSRTGFEAFF.

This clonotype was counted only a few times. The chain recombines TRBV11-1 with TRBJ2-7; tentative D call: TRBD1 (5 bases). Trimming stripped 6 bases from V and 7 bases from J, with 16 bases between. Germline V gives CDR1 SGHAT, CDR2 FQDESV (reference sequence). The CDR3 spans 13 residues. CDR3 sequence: CASRDISLTEQYF. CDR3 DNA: TGTGCCAGCAGGGACATCTCCCTAACGGAGCAGTACTTC.

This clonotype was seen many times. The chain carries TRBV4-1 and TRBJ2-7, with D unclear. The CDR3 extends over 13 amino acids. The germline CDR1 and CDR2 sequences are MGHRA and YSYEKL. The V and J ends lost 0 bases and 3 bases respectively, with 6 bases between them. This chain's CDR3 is CASSQDASYEQYF. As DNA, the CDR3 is TGCGCCAGCAGCCAAGACGCCAGCTACGAGCAGTACTTC.

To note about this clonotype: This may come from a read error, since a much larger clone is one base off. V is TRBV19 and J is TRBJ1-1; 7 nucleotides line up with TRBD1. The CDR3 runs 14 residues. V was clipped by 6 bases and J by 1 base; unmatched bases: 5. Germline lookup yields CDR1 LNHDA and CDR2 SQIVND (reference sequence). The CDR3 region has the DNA TGTGCCAGTAGCGGCAACAGGGGGAACACTGAAGCTTTCTTT. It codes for CASSGNRGNTEAFF.

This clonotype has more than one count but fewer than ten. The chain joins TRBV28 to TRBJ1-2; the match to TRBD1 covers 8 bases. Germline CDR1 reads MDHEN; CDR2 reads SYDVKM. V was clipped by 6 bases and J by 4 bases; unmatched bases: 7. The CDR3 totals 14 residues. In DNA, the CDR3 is TGTGCCAGCAGCCCGACGGGACAGGCCTATGGCTACACCTTC. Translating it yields CASSPTGQAYGYTF.

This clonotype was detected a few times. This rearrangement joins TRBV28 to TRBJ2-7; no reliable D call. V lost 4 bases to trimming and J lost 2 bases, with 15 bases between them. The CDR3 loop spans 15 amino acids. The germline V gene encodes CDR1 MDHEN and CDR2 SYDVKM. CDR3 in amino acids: CASSSLTQATYEQYF. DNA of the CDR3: TGTGCCAGCAGTTCCTTAACCCAGGCGACCTACGAGCAGTACTTC.

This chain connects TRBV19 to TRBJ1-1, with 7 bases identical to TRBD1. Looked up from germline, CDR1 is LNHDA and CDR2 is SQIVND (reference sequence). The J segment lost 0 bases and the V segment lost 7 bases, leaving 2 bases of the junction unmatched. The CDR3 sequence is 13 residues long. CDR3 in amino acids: CASNTGVNTEAFF. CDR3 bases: TGTGCCAGTAATACAGGGGTGAACACTGAAGCTTTCTTT.

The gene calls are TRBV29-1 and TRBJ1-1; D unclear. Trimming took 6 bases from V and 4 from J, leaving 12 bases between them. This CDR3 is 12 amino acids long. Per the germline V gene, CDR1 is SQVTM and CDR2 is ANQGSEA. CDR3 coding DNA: TGCAGCGTCGTGATGGTCCTCACTGAAGCTTTCTTT. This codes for CSVVMVLTEAFF.